This TCR beta chain was retrieved from a study of CD4 and CD8 cells across lung adenocarcinoma regions. This CDR3 is built from 19 residues. Germline V gene lookup returns CDR1 MRHNA and CDR2 SNTAGT. This clonotype appeared a few times. TCRdb re-analysed the PCR reads in MiXCR, keeping a single row per CDR3 protein. The repertoire holds thousands of distinct CDR3 sequences, with less than 50% as singletons. The patients had localized lung adenocarcinoma, a non-small cell subtype. The sample taken for sequencing was CD4+ T cells from the margin of a lung tumor. This sequence joins TRBV6-4 and TRBJ2-3; TRBD2 agrees at 10 bases. The DNA end lines up better with TRBJ2-5; the J call may be wrong. The receptor was derived from a male donor with lung adenocarcinoma. The CD4 and CD8 labels of this study may be unreliable. The CDR3 loop is CASSLTAASGGSDPDTQYF. The CDR3, as DNA: TGTGCCAGCAGTCTCACGGCGGCTAGCGGGGGATCGGACCCAGATACCCAGTACTTC.